This T cell receptor (beta chain) was recorded in a study of cytotoxic CD8 clonotypes in ibrutinib-treated CLL. Genomic DNA for TCR beta libraries, around 2 micrograms, came from cryopreserved PBMCs. TCRdb's table, derived via immunoSEQ multiplex PCR, lists solely in-frame clones and lacks some. The top ten hold about 51% of the sample, which has around 25,000 clones, 55% to 70% seen once. The source is a human donor with chronic lymphocytic leukemia. The specimen was PBMCs, collected at disease progression, from a patient treated with ibrutinib.

Here the CDR3 reads CSVFGTDYGYTF. The DNA of the CDR3 is TGCAGCGTTTTTGGGACGGACTATGGCTACACCTTC. The gene calls are TRBV29-1 and TRBJ1-2; D is perhaps TRBD1 (5 bases). Trimming removed 5 bases at V and 3 bases at J, with 10 bases between. The CDR3 totals 12 residues. CDR1 SQVTM and CDR2 ANQGSEA come from the germline V gene.